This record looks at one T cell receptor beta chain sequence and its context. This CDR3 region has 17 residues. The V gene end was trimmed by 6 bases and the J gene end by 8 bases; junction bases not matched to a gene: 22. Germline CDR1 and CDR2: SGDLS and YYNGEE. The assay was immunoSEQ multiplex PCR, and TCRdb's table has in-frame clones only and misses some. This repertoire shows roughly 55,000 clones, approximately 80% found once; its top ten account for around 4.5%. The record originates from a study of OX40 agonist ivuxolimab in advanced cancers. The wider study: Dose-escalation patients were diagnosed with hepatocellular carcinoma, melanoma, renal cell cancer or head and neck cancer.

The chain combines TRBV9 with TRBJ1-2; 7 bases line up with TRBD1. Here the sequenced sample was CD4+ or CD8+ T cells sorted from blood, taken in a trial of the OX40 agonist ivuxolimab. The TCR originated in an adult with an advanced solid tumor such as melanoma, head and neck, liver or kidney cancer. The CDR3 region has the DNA TGTGCCAGCACCCTAGACCCTATCGGACAGGACCCTAGGGGCTACACCTTC. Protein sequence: CASTLDPIGQDPRGYTF.